Listed below are T cell receptor beta chains from one sample, sequenced in a study of Ad26.COV2.S vaccination and SARS-CoV-2 variants. The repertoire was sequenced with immunoSEQ multiplex PCR; TCRdb's copy has only in-frame clones and lacks some. Here the sample spans 410,000 or so clones, over 75% being singletons. The specimen comprised peripheral blood, sampled in a trial of Ad26.COV2.S vaccine versus placebo. Receptor source: a person between 18 and 59 years old who received the Ad26.COV2.S COVID-19 vaccine or a placebo. CDR3s include the opening cysteine and the closing phenylalanine or tryptophan. D genes are given only for firm matches.

d_call,v_call,cdr3_aa
-,TRBV5-1,CASSLTDPGELFF
TRBD1,TRBV6-2/TRBV6-3,CASSWTGTGNTIYF
-,TRBV2,CASYLRDTGELFF
-,TRBV18,CASSLKTTSGEQYF
TRBD2,TRBV3-1/TRBV3-2,CASSPLAGTQYF
TRBD2,TRBV11-2,CASSLNPLAGVTGELFF
TRBD1,TRBV15,CATSRDRTGKDEQYF
-,TRBV19,CASRDNRLDEAFF
-,TRBV6-5,CASSYSTANTEAFF
-,TRBV28,CASSSAGNYGYTF
TRBD1,TRBV7-6,CASSLIDRENYGYTF
-,TRBV19,CASSNGGSQNTEAFF
TRBD1,TRBV19,CASSTFGTGATYEQYF
-,TRBV5-1,CASSLSGVNNEKLFF
-,TRBV6-5,CASSLGTGELFF
-,TRBV6-5,CASSYSRQSSYNEQFF
-,TRBV19,CATIKEETQYF
-,TRBV28,CASSSRGGGTDTQYF
-,TRBV9,CASSVADNTEAFF
-,TRBV20-1,CSARTSYGYTF
-,TRBV9,CASSPGIYERDEQFF
-,TRBV3-1/TRBV3-2,CASSQGGVNTEAFF
-,TRBV15,CATSRERGRGTEAFF
-,TRBV13,CASSYQGHRLGYGYTF
-,TRBV29-1,CSVASGRNQPQHF
-,TRBV28,CASSLQGYGYTF
-,TRBV13,CASSLKGASYEQYF
TRBD1,TRBV15,CATSTDRGLAYEQYF
-,TRBV14,CASSQEFNGRDEQFF
TRBD2,TRBV9,CASSPRTSGISTDTQYF
TRBD1,TRBV10-1,CASSDPGQGTGVTGELFF
TRBD1,TRBV4-1,CASSPVEAGGLEKLFF
-,TRBV25-1,CASSEINTEAFF
-,TRBV7-8,CASSLLNPETQYF
TRBD1,TRBV7-2,CASSLEGAIPNEQYF
-,TRBV14,CASSQVFPGQNTGELFF
-,TRBV25-1,CASSKSGALSEKLFF
-,TRBV19,CASRESNQPQHF
TRBD2,TRBV6-1,CASSEWRESEQFF
-,TRBV13,CASSLGTADEQFF
TRBD1,TRBV28,CASLNVGQAFYGYTF
-,TRBV4-1,CASSLGKGVEIKTQYF
-,TRBV19,CASSMWGGSNQPQHF
TRBD2,TRBV4-3,CASSQLLAGGPYDTQYF
-,TRBV6-5,CASSPDGRDGYTF
-,TRBV5-1,CASSLAGAYNEQFF
TRBD1,TRBV6-2/TRBV6-3,CASSGQGAANQPQHF
TRBD1,TRBV12-5,CASGPRTGRSLRTEAFF
TRBD1,TRBV18,CASSRDRVDEKLFF
-,TRBV10-3,CAISPGRAGTNEKLFF